Following are 4 T cell receptor beta chains from one sample sequenced in a study of cytomegalovirus exposure and HLA in healthy donors. Researchers ran the PCR with 60 Vbeta and 13 Jbeta primers. The data were produced by immunoSEQ multiplex PCR, yet TCRdb's version contains in-frame clones alone and is incomplete. Of 120,000 or so clones in the sample, 65% to 80% were seen once. Sequenced input: PBMCs. All receptors derive from a man in his 60s in good health and CMV-seropositive.

The chain uses TRBV19 and TRBJ1-2, with D perhaps matching TRBD1 (6 bases). Germline loops: CDR1 LNHDA, CDR2 SQIVND (reference sequence). This CDR3 is 12 amino acids long. Trimming stripped 9 bases from V and 11 bases from J, with 19 bases between. The CDR3 DNA sequence: TGTGCCAGCAGGGACACCGCATTTGGGTACACCTTC. It codes for CASRDTAFGYTF.

The chain carries TRBV27 and TRBJ2-4; possible D gene TRBD2, 7 bases. The length of the CDR3 is 15 residues. The germline V and J ends were trimmed by 3 bases and 7 bases, with 16 bases remaining between them. The germline gives CDR1 MNHEY, CDR2 SMNVEV (reference sequence). CDR3 in amino acids: CASSFGGALANIQYF. For the CDR3, the DNA is TGTGCCAGCAGTTTTGGGGGGGCCCTAGCGAACATTCAGTACTTC.

The chain is built from TRBV5-6 and TRBJ1-1, with D possibly TRBD1 on 5 matching bases. Trimming took off 5 bases at V and 1 base at J, with 12 bases between the two ends. Looked up from germline, CDR1 is SGHDT and CDR2 is YYEEEE. This CDR3 has 14 residues. The CDR3 DNA sequence: TGTGCCAGCAGATTCGGACATACGAACACTGAAGCTTTCTTT. It translates to CASRFGHTNTEAFF.

V gene TRBV2 combines with J gene TRBJ1-1; D call uncertain. Trimming cost V 7 bases and J 0 bases, with 9 bases left between them. This CDR3 has 13 residues. Germline lookup yields CDR1 SNHLY and CDR2 FYNNEI. The CDR3 loop is CASITGLNTEAFF. CDR3 DNA sequence: TGTGCCAGCATCACGGGTTTGAACACTGAAGCTTTCTTT.